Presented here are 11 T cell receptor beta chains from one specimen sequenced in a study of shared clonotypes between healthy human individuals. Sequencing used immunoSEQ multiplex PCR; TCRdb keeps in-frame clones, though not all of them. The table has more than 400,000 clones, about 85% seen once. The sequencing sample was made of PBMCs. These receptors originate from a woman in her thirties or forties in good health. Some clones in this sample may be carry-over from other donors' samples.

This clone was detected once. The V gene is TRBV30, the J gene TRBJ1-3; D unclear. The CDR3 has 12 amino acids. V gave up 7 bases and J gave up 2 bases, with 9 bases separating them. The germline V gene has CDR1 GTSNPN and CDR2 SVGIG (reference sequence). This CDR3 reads CAFSSTGNTIYF. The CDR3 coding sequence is TGTGCCTTCTCCTCTACTGGAAACACCATATATTTT.

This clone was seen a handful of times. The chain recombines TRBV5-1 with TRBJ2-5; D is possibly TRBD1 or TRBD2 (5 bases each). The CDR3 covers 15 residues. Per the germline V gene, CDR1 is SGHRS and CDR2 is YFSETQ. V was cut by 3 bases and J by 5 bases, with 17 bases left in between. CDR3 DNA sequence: TGCGCCAGCAGCTGGGGGACCGCTTCTGGGGAGACCCAGTACTTC. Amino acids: CASSWGTASGETQYF.

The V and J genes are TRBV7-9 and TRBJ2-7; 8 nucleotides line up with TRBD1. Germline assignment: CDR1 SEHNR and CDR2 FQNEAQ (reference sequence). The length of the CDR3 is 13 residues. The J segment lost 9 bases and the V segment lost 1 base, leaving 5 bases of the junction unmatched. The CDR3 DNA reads TGTGCCAGCAGCTTAGTCGACAGGGGCGGGCAGTACTTC. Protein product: CASSLVDRGGQYF.

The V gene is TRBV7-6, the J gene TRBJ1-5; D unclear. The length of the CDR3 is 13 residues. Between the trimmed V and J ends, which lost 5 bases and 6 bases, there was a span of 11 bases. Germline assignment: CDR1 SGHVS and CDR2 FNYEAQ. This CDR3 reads CASSPFLGQPQHF. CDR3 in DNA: TGTGCCAGCAGCCCCTTTCTGGGTCAGCCCCAGCATTTT.

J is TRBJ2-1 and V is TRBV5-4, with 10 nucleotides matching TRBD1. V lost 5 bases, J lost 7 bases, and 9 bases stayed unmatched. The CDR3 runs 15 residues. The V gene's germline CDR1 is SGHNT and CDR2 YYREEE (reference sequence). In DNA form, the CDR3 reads TGTGCCAGCAGGCTAGACAGGGGGCTTCTGAATGAGCAGTTCTTC. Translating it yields CASRLDRGLLNEQFF.

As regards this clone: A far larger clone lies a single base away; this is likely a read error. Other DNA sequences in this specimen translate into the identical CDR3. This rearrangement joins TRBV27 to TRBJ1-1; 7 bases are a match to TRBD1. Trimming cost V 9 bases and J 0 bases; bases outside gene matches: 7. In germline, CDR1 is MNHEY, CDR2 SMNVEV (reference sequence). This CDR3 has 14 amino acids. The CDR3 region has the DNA TGTGCCAGTAGTCACAGGGGATTGAACACTGAAGCTTTCTTT. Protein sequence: CASSHRGLNTEAFF.

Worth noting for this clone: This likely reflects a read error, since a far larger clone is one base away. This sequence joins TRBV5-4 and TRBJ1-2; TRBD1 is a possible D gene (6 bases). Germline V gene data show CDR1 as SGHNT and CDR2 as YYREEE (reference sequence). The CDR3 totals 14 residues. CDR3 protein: CAGSLTQGADGYTF. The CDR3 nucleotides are TGTGCCGGCAGCTTAACACAGGGAGCTGATGGCTACACCTTC. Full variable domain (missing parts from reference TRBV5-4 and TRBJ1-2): ETGVTQSPTHLIKTRGQQVTLRCSSQSGHNTVSWYQQALGQGPQFIFQYYREEENGRGNFPPRFSGLQFPNYSSELNVNALELDDSALYLCAGSLTQGADGYTFGSGTRLTVV.

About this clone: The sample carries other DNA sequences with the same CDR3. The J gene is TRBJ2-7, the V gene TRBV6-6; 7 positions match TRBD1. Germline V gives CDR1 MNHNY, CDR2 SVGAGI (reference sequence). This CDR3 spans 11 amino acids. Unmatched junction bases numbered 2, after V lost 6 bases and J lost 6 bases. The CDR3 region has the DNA TGTGCCAGCAGATCAGGGGGCGAGCAGTACTTC. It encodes CASRSGGEQYF.

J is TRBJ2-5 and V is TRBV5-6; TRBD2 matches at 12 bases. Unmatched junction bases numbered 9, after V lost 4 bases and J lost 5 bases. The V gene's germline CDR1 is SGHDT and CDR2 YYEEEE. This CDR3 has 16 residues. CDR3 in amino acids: CASSPLAGGRGETQYF. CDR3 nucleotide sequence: TGTGCCAGCAGCCCTCTAGCGGGAGGGCGGGGGGAGACCCAGTACTTC.

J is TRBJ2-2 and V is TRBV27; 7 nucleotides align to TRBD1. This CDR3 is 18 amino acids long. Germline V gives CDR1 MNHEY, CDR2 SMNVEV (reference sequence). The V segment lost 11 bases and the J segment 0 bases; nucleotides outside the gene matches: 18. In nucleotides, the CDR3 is TGTGCCTCAAAAGGGAGACAGGGCCAACTCGCGAACACCGGGGAGCTGTTTTTT. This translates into CASKGRQGQLANTGELFF.

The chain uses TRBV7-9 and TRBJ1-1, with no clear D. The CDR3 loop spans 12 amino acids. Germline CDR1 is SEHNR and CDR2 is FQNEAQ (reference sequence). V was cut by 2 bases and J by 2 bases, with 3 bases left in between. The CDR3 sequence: CASSLSNTEAFF. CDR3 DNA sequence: TGTGCCAGCAGCTTATCAAACACTGAAGCTTTCTTT.